A selection of T cell receptor beta chains follows, all from one sample in a study of T cells in Graves' hyperthyroidism and ophthalmopathy. TCRdb itself ran the multiplex PCR reads through MiXCR, one entry per CDR3 protein. The sample holds 550,000 to 850,000 distinct CDR3 sequences, about 17% seen once. Sequenced sample: blood. These receptors were taken from a woman between 50 and 59 years old with Graves' hyperthyroidism that later progressed to Graves' ophthalmopathy. The CDR3 runs from the conserved cysteine through the conserved F or W.

j_call v_call cdr3_aa
TRBJ2-1 TRBV5-1 CASSLAQGTYNEQFF
TRBJ2-1 TRBV18 CASSPVAGLNEQFF
TRBJ1-1 TRBV2 CASSEVGFATEAFF
TRBJ1-2 TRBV5-1 CASSPGALGGYTF
TRBJ2-2 TRBV20-1 CSATSSRSSAATGELFF
TRBJ1-3 TRBV29-1 CSGLQGNSGNTIYF
TRBJ2-3 TRBV2 CASRRASTDTQYF
TRBJ2-1 TRBV11-2 CASSLRQGIYNEQFF
TRBJ1-6 TRBV9 CASSVVPTWVGNSPLHF
TRBJ2-2 TRBV20-1 CSVMGQGAGGELFF
TRBJ2-1 TRBV18 CASSPRWVGPRNEQFF
TRBJ1-1 TRBV18 CASSRTSAGLNTEAFF
TRBJ1-1 TRBV20-1 CSARESTDLNTEAFF
TRBJ1-1 TRBV10-2 CASSDLDRYGGDTEAFF
TRBJ1-2 TRBV29-1 CSTGQRYGYTF
TRBJ1-6 TRBV12-3/TRBV12-4 CASSFARYSNSPLHF
TRBJ1-5 TRBV20-1 CSAIQREQSYNQPQHF
TRBJ1-2 TRBV4-2 CASSQEGRTGQGYTF
TRBJ2-1 TRBV15 CATSRDLGTARNNEQFF
TRBJ1-2 TRBV19 CASSIRQGYGYTF
TRBJ1-1 TRBV7-2 CASSPRTGWTEAFF
TRBJ2-7 TRBV2 CASSDSIGVSHYYEQYF
TRBJ2-5 TRBV6-5 CASSYWASGGAREETQYF
TRBJ1-2 TRBV20-1 CSAREGRGLVNYGYTF
TRBJ1-3 TRBV2 CASSATTKDTIYF
TRBJ2-3 TRBV12-3/TRBV12-4 CASSSNPDYFTTDTQYF
TRBJ1-6 TRBV27 CASSLSGARNSPLHF
TRBJ2-3 TRBV6-5 CASSYADTQYF
TRBJ2-2 TRBV12-3/TRBV12-4 CASSLRQGGGWGELFF
TRBJ1-5 TRBV7-6 CASSLAPGVNQPQHF
TRBJ2-1 TRBV13 CASSLVAAQGNNEQFF
TRBJ1-2 TRBV5-6 CASSLDSHGYTF
TRBJ1-1 TRBV29-1 CSVDPGSTPRFF
TRBJ2-3 TRBV6-2/TRBV6-3 CASRAQGRSTDTQYF
TRBJ2-1 TRBV6-2/TRBV6-3 CASSPRNYRVSGNEQFF
TRBJ2-3 TRBV20-1 CSARDSREATDTQYF
TRBJ1-3 TRBV6-2/TRBV6-3 CASRGQGVSGNTIYF
TRBJ1-5 TRBV4-1 CASSVRDSAAAQPQHF
TRBJ2-4 TRBV11-3 CASSLFGDDIQYF
TRBJ2-3 TRBV5-1 CASRPPLGGGTDTQYF
TRBJ1-3 TRBV3-1 CASSPAGGGSSGNTIYF
TRBJ2-7 TRBV9 CASSTRTTGGADEQYF
TRBJ1-1 TRBV5-6 CATTTGRRTEAFF
TRBJ2-1 TRBV11-2 CASSLVGGQGVGEQFF
TRBJ1-4 TRBV19 CASGRGQNEKLFF
TRBJ1-1 TRBV9 CASSVAGPNTEAFF
TRBJ1-1 TRBV7-2 CASSSPTFLANTEAFF
TRBJ2-1 TRBV27 CASSPRQVAIYNEQFF
TRBJ2-5 TRBV7-9 CASSLPTGLETQYF
TRBJ2-3 TRBV7-6 CASSRLSTDTQYF
TRBJ1-1 TRBV7-3 CASSFTGGPEAFF
TRBJ1-2 TRBV12-3/TRBV12-4 CASSLFRDFTGYTF
TRBJ2-7 TRBV7-2 CASSLATSGSVYEQYF
TRBJ2-5 TRBV18 CASSPRLTGGGETQYF
TRBJ1-1 TRBV27 CASSRSTTTEAFF